This TCR beta chain was found in a study of blood T cell repertoires in COVID-19. Participant age was about 18 to 89 years, and participants resided in around 24 US areas. Germline CDR1 and CDR2: GTSNPN and SVGIG (reference sequence). The CDR3 consists of 14 residues. Trimming took off 1 base at V and 2 bases at J, with 12 bases between the two ends. The data were produced by immunoSEQ multiplex PCR, yet TCRdb's version contains in-frame clones alone and is incomplete. This table holds over 200,000 clones, 85% to 90% found once. J is TRBJ2-7 and V is TRBV30, with a weak D call TRBD2 (6 bases). Sequencing used PBMCs or T cells enriched from blood (not recorded which). This receptor was obtained from a man younger than 30 who had recovered from COVID-19. The CDR3 DNA reads as TGTGCCTGGAGTGCTGGGACGGGAGCCTACGAGCAGTACTTC. Amino acids: CAWSAGTGAYEQYF.